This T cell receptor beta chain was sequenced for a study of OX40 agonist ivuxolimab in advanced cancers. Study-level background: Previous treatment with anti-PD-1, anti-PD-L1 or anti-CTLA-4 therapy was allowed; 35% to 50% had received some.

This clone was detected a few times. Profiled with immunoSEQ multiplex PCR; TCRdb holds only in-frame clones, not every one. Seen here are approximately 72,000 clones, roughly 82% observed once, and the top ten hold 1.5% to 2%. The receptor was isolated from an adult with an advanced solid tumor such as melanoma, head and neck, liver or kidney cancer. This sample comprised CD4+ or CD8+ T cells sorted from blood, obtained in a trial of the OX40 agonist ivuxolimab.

The CDR3 protein is CASSVAPQGTNTEAFF. The CDR3 nucleotides are TGTGCCAGCAGCGTAGCCCCACAGGGTACGAACACTGAAGCTTTCTTT. The rearrangement uses TRBV9 and TRBJ1-1, with D maybe TRBD1 (6 bases). In germline, CDR1 is SGDLS, CDR2 YYNGEE. Trimming removed 0 bases from V and 1 base from J, with 13 bases in between. The CDR3 loop spans 16 amino acids.